This T cell receptor (beta chain) derives from a study of T-cell memory formation after mild COVID-19. Points from the study as a whole: Day 37-peaking second-wave clones had unconfirmed SARS-CoV-2 specificity.

The 5'RACE method, run with constant-segment primers, produced TCR alpha and TCR beta cDNA libraries (carrying sample barcodes and UMIs). TCRdb itself ran the 5' RACE reads through MiXCR, one entry per CDR3 protein. Counted here are about 430,000 distinct CDR3 sequences, 20% to 25% occurring once; the ten biggest clones make up 7.5% to 10%. Turning to this clonotype: Antigen: not known.

V lost 0 bases, J lost 0 bases, and 8 bases lay in between. CDR1 and CDR2 (germline): MNHEY, SMNVEV (reference sequence). The CDR3 length is 15 residues. Sequences were obtained from PBMCs or a T cell subset sorted from them (not recorded which). This chain connects TRBV27 to TRBJ1-1, with unresolved D. The TCR comes from an adult woman who had mild COVID-19 (a few samples of this study predate the infection). Cell type and time point are not known. This chain's CDR3 is CASSLSTVMNTEAFF. The DNA for the CDR3 is TGTGCCAGCAGTTTATCAACAGTGATGAACACTGAAGCTTTCTTT.